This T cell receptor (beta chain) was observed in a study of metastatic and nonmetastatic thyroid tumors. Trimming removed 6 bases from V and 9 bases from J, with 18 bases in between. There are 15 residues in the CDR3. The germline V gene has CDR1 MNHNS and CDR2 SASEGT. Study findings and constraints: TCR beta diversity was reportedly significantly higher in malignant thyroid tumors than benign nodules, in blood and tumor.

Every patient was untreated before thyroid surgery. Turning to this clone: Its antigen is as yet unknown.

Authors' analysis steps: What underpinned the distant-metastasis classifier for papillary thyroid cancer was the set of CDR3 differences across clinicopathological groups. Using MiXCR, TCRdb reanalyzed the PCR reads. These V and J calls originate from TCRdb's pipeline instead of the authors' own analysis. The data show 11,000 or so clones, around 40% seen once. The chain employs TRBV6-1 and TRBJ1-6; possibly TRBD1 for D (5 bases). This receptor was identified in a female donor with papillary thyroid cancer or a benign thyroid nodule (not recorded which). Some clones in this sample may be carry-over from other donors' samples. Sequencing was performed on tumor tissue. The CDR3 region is CASRTARDGASPLHF. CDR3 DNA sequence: TGTGCCAGCAGGACCGCTCGGGACGGAGCTTCACCCCTCCACTTT.